Listed here are 28 T cell receptor beta chains from one sample, sequenced in a study of blood T cell repertoires in COVID-19. Produced via immunoSEQ multiplex PCR; TCRdb's table is partial and in-frame only. The sample has around 250,000 clones, more than 70% seen once. Sequenced sample: peripheral blood. Receptor source: a man aged 35-49 years with active or convalescent COVID-19.

The genes are TRBV9 and TRBJ2-7; 11 bases align to TRBD1. The CDR3 consists of 15 residues. Germline V gene lookup returns CDR1 SGDLS and CDR2 YYNGEE. V trimming: 0 bases; J trimming: 2 bases; junction bases outside the gene matches: 1. CDR3 DNA: TGTGCCAGCAGCGTAGGGACAGGGGGCGCCTACGAGCAGTACTTC. Protein product: CASSVGTGGAYEQYF.

The rearrangement joins TRBV28 to TRBJ1-2; D is unresolved. Germline V CDR1 and CDR2: MDHEN, SYDVKM. Trimming left V 7 bases short and J 5 bases short, with 11 bases between. The CDR3 has 12 residues. For the CDR3, the DNA is TGTGCCAGCAAATATCGGGATTATGGCTACACCTTC. This encodes CASKYRDYGYTF.

The J gene is TRBJ2-1, the V gene TRBV11-2; 7 bases fit TRBD1. Germline V CDR1 and CDR2: SGHAT, FQNNGV. This CDR3 has 14 residues. V lost 3 bases, J lost 7 bases, and 6 bases stayed unmatched. The CDR3 DNA follows: TGTGCCAGCAGCTTGGGACCGACAGGGAATGAGCAGTTCTTC. As protein: CASSLGPTGNEQFF.

The rearrangement uses TRBV19 and TRBJ1-2; perhaps TRBD1 as D (5 bases). This CDR3 contains 14 residues. The V and J ends lost 0 bases and 4 bases respectively, with 9 bases between them. CDR1 is LNHDA and CDR2 is SQIVND in the germline V gene (reference sequence). The CDR3 region is CASSIDKTVYGYTF. As DNA, the CDR3 is TGTGCCAGTAGTATAGACAAGACAGTCTATGGCTACACCTTC.

The rearrangement links TRBV7-2 to TRBJ2-1, with no clear D. The germline gives CDR1 SGHTA, CDR2 FQGNSA. The CDR3 extends over 13 amino acids. V lost 1 base to trimming and J lost 9 bases, with 10 bases between them. Here the CDR3 DNA reads TGTGCCAGCAGCTTAGAGCTCGTGAGTGAGCAGTTCTTC. As protein: CASSLELVSEQFF.

The CDR3 coding sequence is TGTGCCTGGAGCCAATTGAGGCAGGGGAGTTTCTATGGCTACACCTTC. Its protein is CAWSQLRQGSFYGYTF. The V call is TRBV30, the J call TRBJ1-2, with D possibly matching TRBD1 (6 bases). This CDR3 comprises 16 residues. Germline V gives CDR1 GTSNPN, CDR2 SVGIG (reference sequence). V was shortened by 3 bases and J by 4 bases, with 21 bases between the two germline ends.

Details on this clone: Other DNA sequences in the sample encode the same CDR3. The V and J genes are TRBV5-1 and TRBJ1-6; perhaps TRBD1 as D (6 bases). Germline assignment: CDR1 SGHRS and CDR2 YFSETQ. V lost 0 bases and J 9 bases, leaving 10 bases between the germline ends. This CDR3 contains 14 residues. This CDR3 is CASSLGQVGSPLHF. CDR3 nucleotide sequence: TGCGCCAGCAGCTTGGGACAGGTTGGTTCACCCCTCCACTTT.

The chain has TRBV10-2 and TRBJ1-5, with D unclear. The V gene lost 0 bases and the J gene lost 5 bases, with 5 bases spanning the gap. The CDR3 contains 13 residues. Germline V lookup: CDR1 WSHSY, CDR2 SAAADI. CDR3 DNA sequence: TGCGCCAGCAGTGAGTCTTTCGATCAGCCCCAGCATTTT. It translates to CASSESFDQPQHF.

The CDR3 is CASRSRDRRETGELFF. CDR3 nucleotides: TGTGCCAGCAGGAGCCGGGACAGACGAGAGACCGGGGAGCTGTTTTTT. The V call is TRBV2, the J call TRBJ2-2; 7 bases match TRBD1. The germline gives CDR1 SNHLY, CDR2 FYNNEI. CDR3 length: 16 residues. J lost 5 bases, V lost 6 bases, and 12 bases had no gene match.

This chain uses TRBV7-2 with TRBJ2-7; 11 bases fit TRBD1. After removal of 3 bases from V and 4 bases from J, the junction contained 2 bases not matched to a gene. Germline V gives CDR1 SGHTA, CDR2 FQGNSA. This CDR3 contains 14 residues. The CDR3 bases are TGTGCCAGCAGCTTGGACAGGGGGCTTTACGAGCAGTACTTC. Its translation is CASSLDRGLYEQYF.

The CDR3 protein is CASSYNRDNEKLFF. The CDR3, as DNA: TGTGCCAGCAGTTACAACAGGGATAATGAAAAACTGTTTTTT. This sequence joins TRBV6-6 and TRBJ1-4, with D perhaps matching TRBD1 (6 bases). Trimming cost V 2 bases and J 4 bases, with 8 bases left between them. Per germline, CDR1 MNHNY and CDR2 SVGAGI (reference sequence). There are 14 residues in the CDR3.

This clone was counted only a few times. This CDR3 reads CATSDVDRDGYTF. CDR3 sequence (DNA): TGTGCCACCAGTGATGTCGACAGGGACGGCTACACCTTC. V is TRBV24-1 and J is TRBJ1-2; 7 bases are a match to TRBD1. Germline loops: CDR1 KGHDR, CDR2 SFDVKD. Trimming removed 3 bases from V and 8 bases from J; junction bases left unmatched: 5. CDR3 size: 13 residues.

The chain combines TRBV6-6 with TRBJ1-2; 7 nucleotides line up with TRBD1. V lost 6 bases to trimming and J lost 6 bases; unmatched junction nucleotides: 7. CDR3 length: 13 residues. CDR1 is MNHNY, CDR2 SVGAGI, per germline (reference sequence). CDR3 sequence reads: CASSNRGANGYTF. The CDR3 nucleotides read TGTGCCAGCAGCAACAGGGGTGCTAATGGCTACACCTTC.

The chain couples TRBV5-1 to TRBJ1-6; 7 bases match TRBD1. The CDR3 has 14 amino acids. The germline gives CDR1 SGHRS, CDR2 YFSETQ. J lost 7 bases, V lost 7 bases, and 8 bases had no gene match. CDR3 in amino acids: CASSQGQRNSPLHF. CDR3 nucleotide sequence: TGCGCCAGCTCGCAGGGACAGCGAAATTCACCCCTCCACTTT.

V is TRBV7-2 and J is TRBJ1-2; D gene ambiguous. The V gene lost 1 base and the J gene lost 8 bases, with 17 bases spanning the gap. CDR1 is SGHTA and CDR2 is FQGNSA in the germline V gene. The CDR3 length is 15 residues. The CDR3 is CASSLGYGNARGYTF. The CDR3 DNA reads as TGTGCCAGCAGCTTAGGTTACGGGAACGCTAGAGGCTACACCTTC.

This chain joins TRBV20-1 and TRBJ1-1; D ambiguous. The CDR3 totals 13 residues. The ends were cut back, 3 bases at V and 5 bases at J, with 13 bases in the middle. The germline CDR1 and CDR2 sequences are DFQATT and SNEGSKA (reference sequence). CDR3 residues: CSASLRDGTEAFF. The DNA for the CDR3 is TGCAGTGCTAGTTTGAGGGATGGGACTGAAGCTTTCTTT.

This rearrangement joins TRBV7-9 to TRBJ2-1; 10 nucleotides agree with TRBD1. The CDR3 covers 14 residues. The J segment lost 5 bases and the V segment lost 8 bases, leaving 6 bases of the junction unmatched. Per germline, CDR1 SEHNR and CDR2 FQNEAQ (reference sequence). CDR3 loop: CASDTGTGDNEQFF. The CDR3 DNA follows: TGTGCCAGCGATACCGGGACAGGGGACAATGAGCAGTTCTTC. Filled out from reference TRBV7-9 and TRBJ2-1, the complete variable domain reads DTGVSQNPRHKITKRGQNVTFRCDPISEHNRLYWYRQTLGQGPEFLTYFQNEAQLEKSRLLSDRFSAERPKGSFSTLEIQRTEQGDSAMYLCASDTGTGDNEQFFGPGTRLTVL.

This clone was picked up one time. The CDR3 DNA follows: TGTGCCAGCAGCCAAGTCGAGAAGACCCAGTACTTC. Translation gives CASSQVEKTQYF. The chain is built from TRBV3-1 (or the pseudogene TRBV3-2) and TRBJ2-5; D gene uncertain. Trimming removed 1 base at V and 6 bases at J, with 6 bases between. The CDR3 runs to 12 residues. Germline CDR1 and CDR2: LGHDT and YNNKEL (reference sequence).

The J gene is TRBJ2-2, the V gene TRBV12-5; D gene ambiguous. CDR1 and CDR2 (germline): LGHNT, FRNRAP. The CDR3 consists of 13 residues. Trimming took 1 base from V and 7 from J, leaving 7 bases between them. This chain's CDR3 is CASGLEKLGELFF. As DNA, the CDR3 is TGTGCTAGTGGTTTGGAAAAACTCGGGGAGCTGTTTTTT.

The chain is built from TRBV19 and TRBJ1-2; 8 bases align to TRBD1. Germline V gives CDR1 LNHDA, CDR2 SQIVND (reference sequence). This CDR3 is built from 14 residues. Losses at the gene ends were 0 bases for V and 7 bases for J; bases not matched to a gene: 4. The CDR3 DNA reads TGTGCCAGTAGTATAGACCCGGACAGGGTTGGCTACACCTTC. Amino acid sequence: CASSIDPDRVGYTF.

The chain has TRBV5-4 and TRBJ2-1, with 7 bases that match TRBD2. Germline V gene data show CDR1 as SGHNT and CDR2 as YYREEE (reference sequence). The junction had 7 bases not matched to a gene; V was cut back by 3 bases and J by 4 bases. CDR3 length: 15 amino acids. The CDR3 coding sequence is TGTGCCAGCAGCTCTAGCGGACCTTCATACAATGAGCAGTTCTTC. As protein: CASSSSGPSYNEQFF. Drawing the rest from reference TRBV5-4 and TRBJ2-1, the complete variable domain is ETGVTQSPTHLIKTRGQQVTLRCSSQSGHNTVSWYQQALGQGPQFIFQYYREEENGRGNFPPRFSGLQFPNYSSELNVNALELDDSALYLCASSSSGPSYNEQFFGPGTRLTVL.

The genes are TRBV6-6 and TRBJ2-5; D perhaps matches TRBD1 (6 bases). The CDR3 consists of 12 residues. Germline CDR1 and CDR2: MNHNY and SVGAGI (reference sequence). Trimming removed 2 bases from V and 5 bases from J, with 6 bases in between. In DNA, the CDR3 is TGTGCCAGCAGTTACAGGGGGGAGACCCAGTACTTC. Translated: CASSYRGETQYF.

The rearrangement uses TRBV6-5 and TRBJ1-3; tentative D call: TRBD1 (6 bases). Trimming removed 3 bases at V and 7 bases at J, with 19 bases between. The CDR3 spans 16 residues. Germline lookup yields CDR1 MNHEY and CDR2 SVGAGI. Here the CDR3 DNA reads TGTGCCAGCAGTTATGAAGGGGAAAGTACAGGGAACACCATATATTTT. Amino acids: CASSYEGESTGNTIYF.

V and J are TRBV4-3 and TRBJ1-3; D not resolved. V was clipped by 2 bases and J by 2 bases, with 13 bases between them. The CDR3 has 16 residues. Germline-derived CDR1 and CDR2 are LGHNA and YSLEER. CDR3 nucleotide sequence: TGCGCCAGCAGCCAACTCAGTTTCAAGACTGGAAACACCATATATTTT. It encodes CASSQLSFKTGNTIYF.

This sequence joins TRBV5-5 and TRBJ1-3; D is uncertain. Germline V lookup: CDR1 SGHKS, CDR2 YYEKEE (reference sequence). Trimming pared 1 base from V and 8 bases from J, leaving 10 bases between. The CDR3 spans 13 residues. The CDR3 reads CASSLFGGDTIYF. The CDR3 region has the DNA TGTGCCAGCAGCTTGTTCGGTGGTGACACCATATATTTT.

The genes are TRBV19 and TRBJ1-6; no reliable D call. Germline V lookup: CDR1 LNHDA, CDR2 SQIVND (reference sequence). The CDR3 runs to 13 residues. V gave up 3 bases and J gave up 18 bases, with 18 bases separating them. CDR3 coding DNA: TGTGCCAGTAGTATTAGTAGTGATTCTGTGCGCCACTTT. Translation: CASSISSDSVRHF.

The V and J genes are TRBV30 and TRBJ1-2, with D perhaps matching TRBD1 (5 bases). The germline gives CDR1 GTSNPN, CDR2 SVGIG (reference sequence). The CDR3 sequence is 14 residues long. Deletions cut 2 bases from V and 5 bases from J, with 15 bases between. DNA for the CDR3: TGTGCCTGGAGTCCTCAGGGTGGGTGGTATGGCTACACCTTC. It specifies CAWSPQGGWYGYTF.

V is TRBV7-2 and J is TRBJ2-1, with D possibly being TRBD2 (6 bases). Trimming took off 7 bases at V and 8 bases at J, with 21 bases between the two ends. Germline CDR1 SGHTA, CDR2 FQGNSA. The length of the CDR3 is 15 residues. The CDR3 DNA reads TGTGCCAGCACCCAGGCGCGGGATAGGTCGGATGAGCAGTTCTTC. This translates into CASTQARDRSDEQFF.